The clone carrying this TCR beta chain was seen at least ten times. This CDR3 region has 16 residues. Trimming at V came to 8 bases and at J to 2 bases, leaving 12 bases not matched to a gene. In germline, CDR1 is MDHEN, CDR2 SYDVKM. Using its own MiXCR run on the RACE reads, TCRdb lists one record per CDR3 protein. The data contain 70,000 to 90,000 distinct CDR3 sequences, roughly 10% of them singletons. The sample is drawn from a study of human T cells and chemical hapten exposure. The time point was: patch test 2, 6 weeks after DPC sensitization. Described treatment: therapeutic diphenylcyclopropenone sensitization with weekly scalp DPC.

Sample: whole blood, taken in connection with sensitization to the hapten diphenylcyclopropenone (DPC). V gene TRBV28 combines with J gene TRBJ1-1; 9 bases line up with TRBD1. This receptor was obtained from a woman aged 45-59 years with alopecia areata. Some clones in this sample may be carry-over from other donors' samples. In DNA, the CDR3 is TGTGCCAGCGGAGTGGGCGGGACAGGGAGCAACACTGAAGCTTTCTTT. This sequence encodes CASGVGGTGSNTEAFF.